These T cell receptor beta chains were read from a single sample in a study of post-analysis software for immune sequencing data. TCRdb used MiXCR to reprocess the PCR reads, holding one entry per CDR3 protein. Altogether 150,000 to 200,000 distinct CDR3 sequences are present, roughly 35% being singletons, with the ten largest covering roughly 28%. The input for sequencing was blood, taken after autologous hematopoietic stem cell transplantation. The receptors stem from a girl aged 10-17 years with multiple sclerosis. CDR3s include the opening cysteine and the closing phenylalanine or tryptophan. D genes are given only for firm matches. Clone size is given for some rows only: seen once, a few or many times, or a class if the clone is expanded.

cdr3_nt: TGCAGCGTTGAACGGCGGGGGGGCCGGGGGAATGAGCAGTTCTTC
cdr3_aa: CSVERRGGRGNEQFF
clone_size: -
v_call: TRBV29-1
d_call: TRBD2
j_call: TRBJ2-1

cdr3_nt: TGTGCCAGCGGGGCAAGGGCCTATGGCTACACCTTC
cdr3_aa: CASGARAYGYTF
clone_size: -
v_call: TRBV6-5
d_call: -
j_call: TRBJ1-2

cdr3_nt: TGTGCCAGCAGCGGAACAGGGAGCTCCTACAATGAGCAGTTCTTC
cdr3_aa: CASSGTGSSYNEQFF
clone_size: -
v_call: TRBV12-3/TRBV12-4
d_call: -
j_call: TRBJ2-1

cdr3_nt: TGTGCCAGCAGGGGGGGCGGGCAAAGCTCCTACAATGAGCAGTTCTTC
cdr3_aa: CASRGGGQSSYNEQFF
clone_size: -
v_call: TRBV3-1
d_call: -
j_call: TRBJ2-1

cdr3_nt: TGTGCCAGCAGTAAAAGGACAGAGGGCTATGGCTACACCTTC
cdr3_aa: CASSKRTEGYGYTF
clone_size: -
v_call: TRBV28
d_call: -
j_call: TRBJ1-2

cdr3_nt: TGTGCCAGCTCACTTCAGGGGGGATCCTTCTACGAGCAGTACTTC
cdr3_aa: CASSLQGGSFYEQYF
clone_size: -
v_call: TRBV18
d_call: -
j_call: TRBJ2-7

cdr3_nt: TGCAGCGTTGAGGACAGGAGTGACACTGAAGCTTTCTTT
cdr3_aa: CSVEDRSDTEAFF
clone_size: -
v_call: TRBV29-1
d_call: TRBD1
j_call: TRBJ1-1

cdr3_nt: TGCGCCAGCAGCTTGGGGGCCAAGCGGGAGTCCGGTTACAATGAGCAGTTCTTC
cdr3_aa: CASSLGAKRESGYNEQFF
clone_size: few
v_call: TRBV5-1
d_call: TRBD2
j_call: TRBJ2-1

cdr3_nt: TGTGCCAGCAGCCCGACAGGGGGGTTTAGTCAAGAGACCCAGTACTTC
cdr3_aa: CASSPTGGFSQETQYF
clone_size: few
v_call: TRBV11-2
d_call: TRBD1
j_call: TRBJ2-5

cdr3_nt: TGTGCCAGCAAAGCGGATAGCGCCTACGAGCAGTACTTC
cdr3_aa: CASKADSAYEQYF
clone_size: few
v_call: TRBV27
d_call: -
j_call: TRBJ2-7

cdr3_nt: TGTGCCAGCAGCGAGGGGGTAGAGACCAAAAACATTCAGTACTTC
cdr3_aa: CASSEGVETKNIQYF
clone_size: -
v_call: TRBV9
d_call: -
j_call: TRBJ2-4

cdr3_nt: TGCAGCGGGGGACTGGGGAAAGAGACCCAGTACTTC
cdr3_aa: CSGGLGKETQYF
clone_size: once
v_call: TRBV29-1
d_call: -
j_call: TRBJ2-5

cdr3_nt: TGTGCCAGCAGCTTAGGGGGGACAGGGGTGAACTATGGCTACACCTTC
cdr3_aa: CASSLGGTGVNYGYTF
clone_size: few
v_call: TRBV7-2
d_call: TRBD1
j_call: TRBJ1-2

cdr3_nt: TGTGCCTGGAGCCCACTCGGGGGGACCGATCAGCCCCAGCATTTT
cdr3_aa: CAWSPLGGTDQPQHF
clone_size: -
v_call: TRBV30
d_call: -
j_call: TRBJ1-5

cdr3_nt: TGTGCCAGCAGTTTGATAACTAGCGTTGAGGTGACCCAGTACTTC
cdr3_aa: CASSLITSVEVTQYF
clone_size: -
v_call: TRBV12-3/TRBV12-4
d_call: TRBD2
j_call: TRBJ2-5

cdr3_nt: TGTGCCAGCAGCTTCTCTAACAATGAGCAGTTCTTC
cdr3_aa: CASSFSNNEQFF
clone_size: -
v_call: TRBV11-2
d_call: -
j_call: TRBJ2-1

cdr3_nt: TGTGCCAGCAGCTCACCAATAGCGGGAGGACAAGAGACCCAGTACTTC
cdr3_aa: CASSSPIAGGQETQYF
clone_size: -
v_call: TRBV7-9
d_call: TRBD2
j_call: TRBJ2-5

cdr3_nt: TGTGCCAGCAGCCGAGGACTAGCGGGAGGTCCCGAGCAGTACTTC
cdr3_aa: CASSRGLAGGPEQYF
clone_size: few
v_call: TRBV7-9
d_call: TRBD2
j_call: TRBJ2-7

cdr3_nt: TGTGCCAGCAGTCGGGCAGATACGGAGTATTTT
cdr3_aa: CASSRADTEYF
clone_size: -
v_call: TRBV12-3/TRBV12-4
d_call: -
j_call: TRBJ2-3

cdr3_nt: TGTGCCAGCAGTCTACAGGGACTTCGACTAGCCAAAAACATTCAGTACTTC
cdr3_aa: CASSLQGLRLAKNIQYF
clone_size: -
v_call: TRBV28
d_call: -
j_call: TRBJ2-4

cdr3_nt: TGTGCCACAAGGAGGGGTAGGGCAGATTCCGTGCCCAATGAGCAGTTCTTC
cdr3_aa: CATRRGRADSVPNEQFF
clone_size: -
v_call: TRBV15
d_call: -
j_call: TRBJ2-1

cdr3_nt: TGTGCCAGCAGTTCAATGGACTCGGGATATGGCTACACCTTC
cdr3_aa: CASSSMDSGYGYTF
clone_size: few
v_call: TRBV28
d_call: -
j_call: TRBJ1-2

cdr3_nt: TGTGCCAGCAGCCCCCCCCTCCCTGGCTACACCTTC
cdr3_aa: CASSPPLPGYTF
clone_size: -
v_call: TRBV7-3
d_call: -
j_call: TRBJ1-2

cdr3_nt: TGTGCCAGCAGTTACGGCGGGGGGACAGATACGCAGTATTTT
cdr3_aa: CASSYGGGTDTQYF
clone_size: few
v_call: TRBV6-2/TRBV6-3
d_call: TRBD2
j_call: TRBJ2-3

cdr3_nt: TGTGCCAGCAGTGCGGGACTAGCCTACAATGAGCAGTTCTTC
cdr3_aa: CASSAGLAYNEQFF
clone_size: -
v_call: TRBV12-3/TRBV12-4
d_call: TRBD2
j_call: TRBJ2-1

cdr3_nt: TGTGCCCAAGGGGCTGCGGGAGCGGATCCTAATACGCAGTATTTT
cdr3_aa: CAQGAAGADPNTQYF
clone_size: many
v_call: TRBV30
d_call: TRBD2
j_call: TRBJ2-3

cdr3_nt: TGCGCCAGCAACTTGGCGGGGACGGAGAAAGAGACCCAGTACTTC
cdr3_aa: CASNLAGTEKETQYF
clone_size: -
v_call: TRBV5-1
d_call: -
j_call: TRBJ2-5

cdr3_nt: TGTGCCAGCAGCCGTACGACAGATACGCAGTATTTT
cdr3_aa: CASSRTTDTQYF
clone_size: few
v_call: TRBV13
d_call: -
j_call: TRBJ2-3

cdr3_nt: TGTGCCAGCAGCTTATCTGGCGGGAGCCCTCTTTACAATGAGCAGTTCTTC
cdr3_aa: CASSLSGGSPLYNEQFF
clone_size: few
v_call: TRBV7-8
d_call: TRBD2
j_call: TRBJ2-1

cdr3_nt: TGTGCCAGCAGTTTTGTTACGCTAGCGGGAGGGAATGAGCAGTACTTC
cdr3_aa: CASSFVTLAGGNEQYF
clone_size: -
v_call: TRBV12-3/TRBV12-4
d_call: TRBD2
j_call: TRBJ2-5

cdr3_nt: TGTGCCAGCAGCTTGGACAGAGGCAGCGGGGAGCTGTTTTTT
cdr3_aa: CASSLDRGSGELFF
clone_size: -
v_call: TRBV7-9
d_call: -
j_call: TRBJ2-2

cdr3_nt: TGTGCCAGCAGCCCCCACAAGAATAATTCACCCCTCCACTTT
cdr3_aa: CASSPHKNNSPLHF
clone_size: -
v_call: TRBV3-1
d_call: -
j_call: TRBJ1-6

cdr3_nt: TGCAGTGCTGGAGGCAGGGTATTAGATACGCAGTATTTT
cdr3_aa: CSAGGRVLDTQYF
clone_size: -
v_call: TRBV20-1
d_call: -
j_call: TRBJ2-3

cdr3_nt: TGTGCCAGCAGCCAACCCAGATCGGAGCGGGAGTGGTGCGATGAGCAGTTCTTC
cdr3_aa: CASSQPRSEREWCDEQFF
clone_size: -
v_call: TRBV4-2
d_call: TRBD2
j_call: TRBJ2-1